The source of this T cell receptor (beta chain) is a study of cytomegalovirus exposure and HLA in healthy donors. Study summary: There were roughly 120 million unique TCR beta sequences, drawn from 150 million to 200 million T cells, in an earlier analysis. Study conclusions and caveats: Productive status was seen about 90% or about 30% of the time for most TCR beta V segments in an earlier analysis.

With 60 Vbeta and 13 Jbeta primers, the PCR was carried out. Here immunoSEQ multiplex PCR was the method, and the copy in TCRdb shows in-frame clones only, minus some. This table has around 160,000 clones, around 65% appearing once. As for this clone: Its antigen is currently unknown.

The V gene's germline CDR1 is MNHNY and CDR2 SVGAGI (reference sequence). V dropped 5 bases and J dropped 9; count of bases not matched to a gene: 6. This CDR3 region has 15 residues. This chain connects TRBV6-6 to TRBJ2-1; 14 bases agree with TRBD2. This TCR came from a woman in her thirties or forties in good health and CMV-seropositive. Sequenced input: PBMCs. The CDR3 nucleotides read TGTGCCAGCAGTGATCGACTAGCGGGAGGGCGTGAGCAGTTCTTC. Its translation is CASSDRLAGGREQFF.